The 30 T cell receptor beta chains below were found in one sample sequenced in a study of beta chain features in type 1 diabetes. As every portion of the isolated RNA was reverse transcribed, the sequencing read expressed TCRB transcripts. The method was immunoSEQ multiplex PCR; TCRdb's version includes in-frame clones alone and lacks a portion of them. The sample has 150,000 to 190,000 clones; approximately 8.1% are singletons. The material sequenced was central memory CD4+ T cells from blood. Receptors originate from a young man in good health.

This clone was detected a few times. This chain joins TRBV25-1 and TRBJ2-3; 12 bases are a match to TRBD2. V lost 4 bases to trimming and J lost 4 bases; unmatched junction nucleotides: 6. From germline, CDR1 is MGHDK and CDR2 SYGVNS. CDR3 length equals 16 residues. In nucleotides, the CDR3 is TGTGCCAGCAGTGGAAGACTAGCGGGAGTCTCAGATACGCAGTATTTT. It translates to CASSGRLAGVSDTQYF.

This clone showed up just a few times. Different DNA sequences within this sample yield the same CDR3. V gene TRBV9 combines with J gene TRBJ2-3; D is uncertain. Germline V gives CDR1 SGDLS, CDR2 YYNGEE. The CDR3 extends over 13 amino acids. V was clipped by 3 bases and J by 4 bases, with 9 bases between them. This CDR3 is CASSGPSADTQYF. The CDR3 coding sequence is TGTGCCAGCAGCGGCCCGAGCGCAGATACGCAGTATTTT.

This clone was seen at least ten times. The CDR3 spells CASSLLSGGRTDTQYF. The CDR3 DNA reads as TGTGCCAGCAGCTTACTGAGCGGGGGGCGCACAGATACGCAGTATTTT. The rearrangement uses TRBV7-6 and TRBJ2-3; 9 bases align to TRBD2. The CDR3 loop spans 16 amino acids. V gave up 2 bases and J gave up 1 base; unmatched junction bases: 4. Per the germline V gene, CDR1 is SGHVS and CDR2 is FNYEAQ.

This clone was detected many times. This rearrangement joins TRBV7-6 to TRBJ2-7; TRBD1 aligns across 12 bases. CDR3 size: 14 residues. The junction had 5 bases not matched to a gene; V was cut back by 4 bases and J by 7 bases. Per the germline V gene, CDR1 is SGHVS and CDR2 is FNYEAQ. CDR3 in amino acids: CASSSGQGAREQYF. The CDR3 DNA is TGTGCCAGCAGCTCGGGACAGGGGGCCCGAGAGCAGTACTTC.

This clone has just a few counts. The genes are TRBV6-1 and TRBJ1-5; D is unclear. There are 13 residues in the CDR3. The germline CDR1 and CDR2 sequences are MNHNS and SASEGT. Trimming cost V 8 bases and J 2 bases, with 10 bases left between them. CDR3 residues: CASLPGGNQPQHF. CDR3 DNA: TGTGCCAGCTTACCCGGAGGCAATCAGCCCCAGCATTTT.

At least ten counts were recorded for this clone. Other DNA sequences within the sample encode an identical CDR3. The J gene is TRBJ1-5, the V gene TRBV11-2; maybe TRBD1 (6 bases). CDR3 length: 13 residues. V dropped 5 bases and J dropped 4 bases, with 9 bases sitting between them. The germline V gene has CDR1 SGHAT and CDR2 FQNNGV. This CDR3 is CASSEQGNQPQHF. The CDR3 nucleotides read TGTGCCAGCAGCGAACAGGGAAATCAGCCCCAGCATTTT. Complete variable domain (other parts from reference TRBV11-2 and TRBJ1-5): EAGVAQSPRYKIIEKRQSVAFWCNPISGHATLYWYQQILGQGPKLLIQFQNNGVVDDSQLPKDRFSAERLKGVDSTLKIQPAKLEDSAVYLCASSEQGNQPQHFGDGTRLSIL.

This clone was counted a few times. The V gene is TRBV5-1, the J gene TRBJ2-5, with D uncertain. V lost 7 bases to trimming and J lost 0 bases, with 4 bases between them. The CDR3 consists of 11 residues. Germline CDR1 and CDR2: SGHRS and YFSETQ. This CDR3 is CASQYQETQYF. The CDR3 DNA reads TGCGCCAGCCAGTACCAAGAGACCCAGTACTTC.

This clone has just a few counts. The DNA of the CDR3 is TGTGCCTGGAGTACAGGGGGCTACGAGCAGTACTTC. Its translation: CAWSTGGYEQYF. This sequence joins TRBV30 and TRBJ2-7, with 8 bases matching TRBD1. The length of the CDR3 is 12 residues. V lost 2 bases and J lost 3; bases outside the gene matches: 0. The germline CDR1 and CDR2 sequences are GTSNPN and SVGIG (reference sequence).

This sequence joins TRBV4-1 and TRBJ2-7; 7 bases are shared with TRBD1. Germline V lookup: CDR1 MGHRA, CDR2 YSYEKL. After removal of 3 bases from V and 4 bases from J, the junction contained 15 bases not matched to a gene. This CDR3 spans 17 amino acids. Here the CDR3 DNA reads TGCGCCAGCAGCCAGCGGTGGGACAGCACTTTAGGGTACGAGCAGTACTTC. Its translation: CASSQRWDSTLGYEQYF.

This clone was detected a few times. This chain links TRBV5-6 with TRBJ2-7; 12 bases match TRBD2. This CDR3 is built from 15 residues. With 3 bases clipped from V and 2 bases from J, the junction kept 3 bases outside the gene matches. Per germline, CDR1 SGHDT and CDR2 YYEEEE. The CDR3 coding sequence is TGTGCCAGCAGCTCGCTAGCGGGAGGGCCCTACGAGCAGTACTTC. Amino acids: CASSSLAGGPYEQYF.

Points on this clone: Sequence at one end of the junction differs from germline and may be a read error. V usage is TRBV10-3 and J usage is TRBJ2-4, with D possibly being TRBD1 (5 bases). The CDR3 extends over 14 amino acids. The V gene's germline CDR1 is ENHRY and CDR2 SYGVKD. The CDR3 DNA reads as TGTGCCATCAGTGAGTCGTTGGAAACAGGTGGAGAAAACTTC. Translation gives CAISESLETGGENF.

This clone was counted only a few times. The V gene is TRBV4-2, the J gene TRBJ2-2; 8 bases line up with TRBD2. The CDR3 runs to 16 residues. Germline CDR1 reads LGHNA; CDR2 reads YNFKEQ. V lost 4 bases, J lost 1 base, and 5 bases stayed unmatched. The CDR3 region has the DNA TGTGCCAGCAGCCTTGCTGCGGGGGGGAACACCGGGGAGCTGTTTTTT. It encodes CASSLAAGGNTGELFF.

The chain carries TRBV6-5 and TRBJ1-1; D is possibly TRBD1 (5 bases). The CDR3 runs to 12 residues. The germline gives CDR1 MNHEY, CDR2 SVGAGI. Trimming took 2 bases from V and 7 from J, leaving 8 bases between them. The CDR3 region has the DNA TGTGCCAGCAGTTACGGACACGGTGAAGCTTTCTTT. This codes for CASSYGHGEAFF.

The chain links TRBV7-3 to TRBJ2-7; TRBD1 might be the D (5 bases). This CDR3 comprises 12 residues. From germline, CDR1 is SGHTA and CDR2 FQGTGA. The germline V and J ends were trimmed by 2 bases and 4 bases, with 6 bases remaining between them. As DNA, the CDR3 is TGTGCCAGCAGCTTACAGGGTTACGAGCAGTACTTC. Its protein product is CASSLQGYEQYF.

There are many counts of this clone. The V call is TRBV29-1, the J call TRBJ1-1; perhaps TRBD1 as D (6 bases). V lost 1 base and J 6 bases, leaving 12 bases between the germline ends. This CDR3 contains 13 residues. Looked up from germline, CDR1 is SQVTM and CDR2 is ANQGSEA. As DNA, the CDR3 is TGCAGCGTTGAAGGAGCGGGGGCGGCTGAAGCTTTCTTT. Protein: CSVEGAGAAEAFF.

The chain carries TRBV7-2 and TRBJ1-4; unclear D gene. The V gene's germline CDR1 is SGHTA and CDR2 FQGNSA. Trimming took 7 bases from V and 4 from J, leaving 16 bases between them. The CDR3 totals 15 residues. CDR3 sequence (DNA): TGTGCCAGCACCAGAGGTGACGGATATAATGAAAAACTGTTTTTT. Its translation: CASTRGDGYNEKLFF.

This clone appeared a few times. The chain employs TRBV5-1 and TRBJ1-5; a weak D match, TRBD1 (5 bases). The germline gives CDR1 SGHRS, CDR2 YFSETQ. The CDR3 is made up of 13 amino acids. V was shortened by 4 bases and J by 3 bases, with 8 bases between the two germline ends. The DNA of the CDR3 is TGCGCCAGCAGCGGGGGGGACAATCAGCCCCAGCATTTT. Translated: CASSGGDNQPQHF.

This clone has a handful of counts. The V and J genes are TRBV7-9 and TRBJ2-7; possible D gene TRBD1, 5 bases. The CDR3 spans 13 residues. Between the trimmed V and J ends, which lost 5 bases and 2 bases, there was a span of 10 bases. Germline lookup yields CDR1 SEHNR and CDR2 FQNEAQ (reference sequence). For the CDR3, the DNA is TGTGCCAGCAGCCCCAAGGGGCCCTACGAGCAGTACTTC. It translates to CASSPKGPYEQYF. Full variable domain (missing parts from reference TRBV7-9 and TRBJ2-7): DTGVSQNPRHKITKRGQNVTFRCDPISEHNRLYWYRQTLGQGPEFLTYFQNEAQLEKSRLLSDRFSAERPKGSFSTLEIQRTEQGDSAMYLCASSPKGPYEQYFGPGTRLTVT.

The chain links TRBV28 to TRBJ1-5, with D maybe TRBD1 (5 bases). CDR3 length equals 14 residues. V was cut by 1 base and J by 8 bases, with 12 bases left in between. Germline V gene sequence: CDR1 MDHEN, CDR2 SYDVKM. CDR3 protein: CASSLSQSREPQHF. The CDR3 DNA is TGTGCCAGCAGTTTATCGCAGAGCAGGGAGCCCCAGCATTTT.

This rearrangement joins TRBV27 to TRBJ2-7; 7 bases are shared with TRBD2. V gave up 5 bases and J gave up 0 bases; unmatched junction bases: 7. The germline gives CDR1 MNHEY, CDR2 SMNVEV (reference sequence). The CDR3 loop spans 15 amino acids. Written as DNA, the CDR3 is TGTGCCAGCAGTGACCAAGCGGGAACCTCCTACGAGCAGTACTTC. This sequence encodes CASSDQAGTSYEQYF.

The chain is built from TRBV6-1 and TRBJ1-1; D unresolved. The CDR3 runs 15 residues. CDR1 is MNHNS, CDR2 SASEGT, per germline. Trimming took 3 bases from V and 4 from J, leaving 15 bases between them. CDR3 in amino acids: CASSDLVGSPTEAFF. In nucleotides, the CDR3 is TGTGCCAGCAGTGACCTAGTGGGGAGTCCCACTGAAGCTTTCTTT.

This chain connects TRBV6-1 to TRBJ1-2, with 7 bases aligning to TRBD1. Germline CDR1 reads MNHNS; CDR2 reads SASEGT. Trimming cost V 7 bases and J 4 bases; bases outside gene matches: 9. The CDR3 has 14 residues. CDR3 sequence (DNA): TGTGCCAGCACATCGGACAGGCCATCCTATGGCTACACCTTC. Amino acids: CASTSDRPSYGYTF.

The chain links TRBV5-1 to TRBJ2-1; TRBD2 agrees at 13 bases. Germline V gene data show CDR1 as SGHRS and CDR2 as YFSETQ. V lost 5 bases and J lost 0; bases outside the gene matches: 2. CDR3 length: 16 amino acids. The DNA for the CDR3 is TGCGCCAGCAGGAGGACTAGCGGGAGCTCCTACAATGAGCAGTTCTTC. Its translation: CASRRTSGSSYNEQFF.

As concerns this clone: As the CDR3 is not closed by the conserved phenylalanine or tryptophan, this likely results from a read error. V usage is TRBV29-1 and J usage is TRBJ1-1; D ambiguous. Looked up from germline, CDR1 is SQVTM and CDR2 is ANQGSEA. V shed 0 bases and J shed 3 bases, with 14 bases lying between them. This CDR3 spans 15 amino acids. The CDR3 sequence is CSVEDWAGRDTEAFS. Here the CDR3 DNA reads TGCAGCGTTGAAGATTGGGCAGGTCGGGACACTGAAGCTTTCTCT.

V and J are TRBV2 and TRBJ1-4; TRBD1 is a possible D gene (6 bases). CDR3 length equals 14 residues. Germline CDR1 is SNHLY and CDR2 is FYNNEI. Between the trimmed V and J ends, which lost 5 bases and 3 bases, there was a span of 10 bases. The CDR3, as DNA: TGTGCCAGCAGTAGAGGGGGAGCTAATGAAAAACTGTTTTTT. It specifies CASSRGGANEKLFF.

This clone was detected a few times. The chain recombines TRBV7-2 with TRBJ1-2, with D unresolved. The CDR3 consists of 16 residues. V shed 1 base and J shed 8 bases, with 20 bases lying between them. Germline CDR1 SGHTA, CDR2 FQGNSA. The CDR3 nucleotides are TGTGCCAGCAGCTTAGGAGGTTGGAGGGTGATCGACGGCTACACCTTC. Its protein is CASSLGGWRVIDGYTF.

The chain joins TRBV19 to TRBJ2-7; 7 bases line up with TRBD1. The CDR3 totals 13 residues. The germline gives CDR1 LNHDA, CDR2 SQIVND (reference sequence). J lost 4 bases, V lost 3 bases, and 3 bases had no gene match. The CDR3 loop is CASSMGTEYEQYF. The CDR3 DNA is TGTGCCAGTAGTATGGGGACAGAGTACGAGCAGTACTTC.

This clone was seen more than once but under ten times. The chain is built from TRBV28 and TRBJ2-2; 7 nucleotides agree with TRBD1. V lost 5 bases, J lost 3 bases, and 6 bases stayed unmatched. In germline, CDR1 is MDHEN, CDR2 SYDVKM. The CDR3 has 15 residues. CDR3 amino acids: CASSRNRGYTGELFF. Here the CDR3 DNA reads TGTGCCAGCAGTCGAAACAGGGGATACACCGGGGAGCTGTTTTTT.

The sample holds a few counts of this clone. The same CDR3 also results from other DNA sequences found in this sample. The chain employs TRBV9 and TRBJ2-1, with 11 bases lining up with TRBD2. Germline assignment: CDR1 SGDLS and CDR2 YYNGEE. V lost 10 bases and J lost 4; bases outside the gene matches: 4. There are 13 residues in the CDR3. The CDR3 protein is CAPTSGEYNEQFF. The CDR3 nucleotides are TGTGCCCCGACTAGCGGGGAATACAATGAGCAGTTCTTC.

V is TRBV28 and J is TRBJ2-5; 10 positions agree with TRBD1. Germline V gene sequence: CDR1 MDHEN, CDR2 SYDVKM. The CDR3 has 13 amino acids. With 6 bases clipped from V and 5 bases from J, the junction kept 3 bases outside the gene matches. CDR3 sequence reads: CASRRQGAETQYF. The CDR3 region has the DNA TGTGCCAGCAGGAGACAGGGGGCCGAGACCCAGTACTTC.